Given below is one T cell receptor beta chain in context. Its antigen is not identified. The sample is drawn from a study of cytomegalovirus exposure and HLA in healthy donors. Study-wide results and caveats: Analyzed later, association rates of TCRs varied across HLA loci, with DRB1 most and HLA-C fewest. In an earlier analysis, in approximately 630 donors, most V segments appeared productive either ~87% or ~30% of the time. In a later analysis, HLA-associated beta chains showed higher expansion and lower generation probabilities than comparable chains.

The PCR used 60 Vbeta and 13 Jbeta primers. Libraries were prepared by immunoSEQ multiplex PCR; TCRdb keeps only in-frame clonotypes and omits some of them. In the table there are some 160,000 clones, about 72% of which are singletons. This CDR3 is built from 13 residues. Germline V lookup: CDR1 SGHTA, CDR2 FQGNSA. Trimming removed 5 bases from V and 7 bases from J, with 12 bases in between. This receptor was identified in a male donor in good health and CMV-seronegative. The sample was PBMCs. The chain combines TRBV7-2 with TRBJ1-5; D ambiguous. The CDR3: CASSLDAAQPQHF. CDR3 nucleotide sequence: TGTGCCAGCAGCCTTGACGCGGCCCAGCCCCAGCATTTT.